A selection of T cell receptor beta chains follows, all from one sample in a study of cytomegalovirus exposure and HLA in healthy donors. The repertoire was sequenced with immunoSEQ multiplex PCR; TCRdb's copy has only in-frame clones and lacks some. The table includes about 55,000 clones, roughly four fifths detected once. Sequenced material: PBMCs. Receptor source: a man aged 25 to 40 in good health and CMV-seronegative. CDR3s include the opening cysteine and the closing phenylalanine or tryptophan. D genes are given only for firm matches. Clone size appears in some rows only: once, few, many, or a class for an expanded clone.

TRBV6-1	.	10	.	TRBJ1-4	CASLEEKLFF	TGTGCCAGCTTAGAAGAAAAACTGTTTTTT
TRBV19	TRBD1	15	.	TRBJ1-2	CASTVRTGGDYGYTF	TGTGCCAGTACTGTCAGGACAGGGGGGGACTATGGCTACACCTTC
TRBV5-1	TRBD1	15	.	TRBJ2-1	CASSLRTGAVYEQFF	TGCGCCAGCAGCTTAAGGACAGGGGCGGTGTATGAGCAGTTCTTC
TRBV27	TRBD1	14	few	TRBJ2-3	CASSLLGGADTQYF	TGTGCCAGCAGTTTGTTAGGGGGCGCAGATACGCAGTATTTT
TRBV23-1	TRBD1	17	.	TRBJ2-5	CASPFGLVRDRQETQYF	TGCGCCAGCCCCTTCGGACTCGTTCGGGACAGACAAGAGACCCAGTACTTC
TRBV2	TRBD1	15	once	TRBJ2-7	CASSEVDRGAYEQYF	TGTGCCAGCAGCGAAGTAGACAGGGGTGCCTACGAGCAGTACTTC
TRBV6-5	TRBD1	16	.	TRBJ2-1	CASSSPPGQVYNEQFF	TGTGCCAGCAGTTCCCCCCCGGGACAGGTCTACAATGAGCAGTTCTTC
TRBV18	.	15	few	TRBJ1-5	CASSPGRGGNQPQHF	TGTGCCAGCTCACCTGGCAGGGGAGGCAATCAGCCCCAGCATTTT
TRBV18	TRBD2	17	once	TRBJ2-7	CASSRTGLAGGTYEQYF	TGTGCCAGCTCACGCACGGGACTGGCGGGGGGGACCTACGAGCAGTACTTC
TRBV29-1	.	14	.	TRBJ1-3	CSVDGGISGNTIYF	TGCAGCGTTGATGGGGGGATCTCTGGAAACACCATATATTTT
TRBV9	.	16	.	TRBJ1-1	CASSPKGWGLETEAFF	TGTGCCAGCAGCCCCAAAGGATGGGGGCTTGAAACTGAAGCTTTCTTT
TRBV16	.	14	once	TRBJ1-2	CASSPSGGPGGYTF	TGTGCCAGCAGCCCGAGCGGAGGCCCGGGGGGCTACACCTTC
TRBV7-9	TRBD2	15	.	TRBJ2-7	CASSLSSGPSYEQYF	TGTGCCAGCAGCTTATCTAGCGGGCCCTCCTACGAGCAGTACTTC
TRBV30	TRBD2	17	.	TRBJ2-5	CAWSVLGREGPGETQYF	TGTGCGTGGAGTGTACTGGGGCGGGAGGGCCCCGGGGAGACCCAGTACTTC
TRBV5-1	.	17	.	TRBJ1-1	CASSSRYLTDPNTEAFF	TGCGCCAGCAGCTCGCGCTACCTGACAGATCCGAACACTGAAGCTTTCTTT
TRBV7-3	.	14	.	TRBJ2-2	CASSLDTYTGELFF	TGTGCCAGCAGCTTGGACACCTACACCGGGGAGCTGTTTTTT
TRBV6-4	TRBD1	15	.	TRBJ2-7	CASRNLGQAVYEQYF	TGTGCCAGCAGAAATCTTGGACAGGCGGTATACGAGCAGTACTTC
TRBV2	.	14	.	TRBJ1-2	CASSGWEGDPGYTF	TGTGCCAGCAGCGGGTGGGAGGGGGATCCCGGCTACACCTTC
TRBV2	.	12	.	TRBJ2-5	CATHLRGETQYF	TGTGCCACCCACCTGAGGGGGGAGACCCAGTACTTC
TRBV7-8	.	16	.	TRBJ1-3	CASSFGVPHSGNTIYF	TGTGCCAGCAGCTTCGGGGTTCCCCACTCTGGAAACACCATATATTTT
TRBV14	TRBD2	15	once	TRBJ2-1	CASSQGTSGNNEQFF	TGTGCCAGCAGCCAGGGGACTAGCGGGAACAATGAGCAGTTCTTC
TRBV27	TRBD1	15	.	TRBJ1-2	CASSPARTGHYGYTF	TGTGCCAGCAGTCCCGCCCGGACAGGCCACTATGGCTACACCTTC
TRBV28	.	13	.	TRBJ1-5	CASRKTGYQPQHF	TGTGCCAGCAGAAAGACAGGATATCAGCCCCAGCATTTT
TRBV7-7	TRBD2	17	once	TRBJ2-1	CASSAGGMRAVFDEQFF	TGTGCTAGCAGCGCCGGGGGGATGCGAGCGGTTTTCGATGAGCAGTTCTTC
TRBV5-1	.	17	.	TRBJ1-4	CASSLDLRRETNEKLFF	TGCGCCAGCAGCTTGGATCTGAGGAGGGAAACTAATGAAAAACTGTTTTTT
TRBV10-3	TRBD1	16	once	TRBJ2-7	CAISANRGQGAIEQYF	TGTGCCATCAGTGCAAACCGGGGACAGGGCGCTATCGAGCAGTACTTC
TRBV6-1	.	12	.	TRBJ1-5	CASTGYNQPQHF	TGTGCCAGCACAGGGTATAACCAGCCCCAGCATTTT
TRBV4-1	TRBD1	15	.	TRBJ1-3	CASSLRTGAGNTIYF	TGCGCCAGCAGCCTGCGGACAGGGGCTGGAAACACCATATATTTT
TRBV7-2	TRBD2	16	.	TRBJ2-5	CASSHNRGGGLETQYF	TGTGCCAGCAGCCACAACCGGGGGGGCGGTTTAGAGACCCAGTACTTC
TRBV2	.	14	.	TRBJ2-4	CASSPQGTKNIQYF	TGTGCCAGCAGCCCACAGGGAACCAAAAACATTCAGTACTTC
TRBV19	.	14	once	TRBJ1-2	CASSRLTSDYGYTF	TGTGCCAGTAGCCGCCTCACGAGCGACTATGGCTACACCTTC
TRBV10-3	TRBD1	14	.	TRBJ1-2	CAISSGQGNYGYTF	TGTGCCATCAGTAGCGGACAGGGTAACTATGGCTACACCTTC
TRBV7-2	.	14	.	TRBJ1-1	CASSLEAGDTEAFF	TGTGCCAGCAGCTTAGAAGCAGGGGACACTGAAGCTTTCTTT
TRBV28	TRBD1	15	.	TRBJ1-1	CASRGNTGEWTEAFF	TGTGCCAGCAGGGGGAATACAGGGGAATGGACTGAAGCTTTCTTT
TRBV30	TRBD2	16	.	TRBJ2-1	CAWSTAGVPSYNEQFF	TGTGCCTGGTCTACAGCGGGAGTTCCCTCCTACAATGAGCAGTTCTTC
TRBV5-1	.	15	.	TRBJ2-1	CASTQTGNSYNEQFF	TGCGCCAGCACCCAAACAGGGAACTCCTACAATGAGCAGTTCTTC
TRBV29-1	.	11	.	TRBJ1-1	CSVGEDTEAFF	TGCAGCGTTGGGGAGGACACTGAAGCTTTCTTT
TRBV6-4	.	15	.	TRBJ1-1	CASRNSPKAPTEAFF	TGTGCCAGCAGGAACAGCCCCAAGGCCCCCACTGAAGCTTTCTTT
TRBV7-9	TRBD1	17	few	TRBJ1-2	CASSLEGTGGSVYGYTF	TGTGCCAGCAGCCTCGAAGGGACAGGGGGCTCAGTCTATGGCTACACCTTC
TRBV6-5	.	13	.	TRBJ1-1	CASSYRNRDTAFF	TGTGCCAGCAGTTACCGAAACAGGGATACAGCTTTCTTT
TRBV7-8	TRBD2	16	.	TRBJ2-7	CASSSTSGTKSYEQYF	TGTGCCAGCAGCTCGACTAGCGGGACTAAATCCTACGAGCAGTACTTC
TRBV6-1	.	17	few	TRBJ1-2	CASSDGLMRIANYGYTF	TGTGCCAGCAGTGATGGACTGATGCGAATAGCTAACTATGGCTACACCTTC
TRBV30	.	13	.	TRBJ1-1	CAWRTTSNTEAFF	TGTGCCTGGAGAACGACATCGAACACTGAAGCTTTCTTT
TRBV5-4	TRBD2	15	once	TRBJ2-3	CASSPAGGRTDTQYF	TGTGCCAGCAGCCCAGCGGGGGGGCGCACAGATACGCAGTATTTT
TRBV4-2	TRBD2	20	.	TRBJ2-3	CASSQALVGGLAGVEDTQYF	TGTGCCAGCAGCCAAGCACTCGTCGGCGGGCTAGCGGGAGTGGAAGATACGCAGTATTTT
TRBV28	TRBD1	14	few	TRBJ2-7	CASSRTGAPHEQYF	TGTGCCAGCAGTCGGACAGGGGCCCCTCACGAGCAGTACTTC
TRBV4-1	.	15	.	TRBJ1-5	CASSPDGIGAQPQHF	TGCGCCAGCAGCCCGGATGGGATAGGGGCTCAGCCCCAGCATTTT
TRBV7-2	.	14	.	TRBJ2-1	CASSSSRAFNEQFF	TGTGCCAGCAGCTCGAGCCGCGCTTTTAATGAGCAGTTCTTC
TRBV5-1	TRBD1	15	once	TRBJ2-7	CASSLLSGQDYEQYF	TGCGCCAGCAGCTTATTGTCGGGACAGGACTACGAGCAGTACTTC